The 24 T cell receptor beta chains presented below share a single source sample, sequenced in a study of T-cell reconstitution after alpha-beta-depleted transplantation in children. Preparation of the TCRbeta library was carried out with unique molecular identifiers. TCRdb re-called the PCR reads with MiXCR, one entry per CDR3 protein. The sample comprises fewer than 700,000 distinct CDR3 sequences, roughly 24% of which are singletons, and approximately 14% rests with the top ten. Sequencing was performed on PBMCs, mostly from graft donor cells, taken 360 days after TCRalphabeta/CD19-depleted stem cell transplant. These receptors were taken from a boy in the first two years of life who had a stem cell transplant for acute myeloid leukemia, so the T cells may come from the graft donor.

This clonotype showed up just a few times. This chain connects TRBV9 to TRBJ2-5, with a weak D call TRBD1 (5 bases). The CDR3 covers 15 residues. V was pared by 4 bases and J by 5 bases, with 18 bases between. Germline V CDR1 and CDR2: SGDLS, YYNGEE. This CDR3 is CASSTRQLPGETQYF. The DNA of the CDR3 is TGTGCCAGCAGCACCCGACAGCTTCCAGGGGAGACCCAGTACTTC.

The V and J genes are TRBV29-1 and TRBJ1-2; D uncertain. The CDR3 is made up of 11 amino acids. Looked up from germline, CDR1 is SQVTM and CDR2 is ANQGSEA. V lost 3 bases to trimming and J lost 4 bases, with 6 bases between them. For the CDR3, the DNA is TGCAGCGTTGACAGCCTCTATGGCTACACCTTC. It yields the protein CSVDSLYGYTF.

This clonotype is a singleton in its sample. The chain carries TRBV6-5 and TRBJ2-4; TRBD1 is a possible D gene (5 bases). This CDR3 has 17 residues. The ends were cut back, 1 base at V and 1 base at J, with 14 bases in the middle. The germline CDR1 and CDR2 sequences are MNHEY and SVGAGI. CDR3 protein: CASSYYTQVSAKNIQYF. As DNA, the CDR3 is TGTGCCAGCAGTTACTACACACAGGTCTCGGCCAAAAACATTCAGTACTTC.

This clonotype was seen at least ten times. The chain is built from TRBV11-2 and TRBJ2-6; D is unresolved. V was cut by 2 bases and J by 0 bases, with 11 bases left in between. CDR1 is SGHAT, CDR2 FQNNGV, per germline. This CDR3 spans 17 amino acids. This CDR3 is CASSLISQRSGANVLTF. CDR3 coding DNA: TGTGCCAGCAGCTTAATCTCACAGCGCTCTGGGGCCAACGTCCTGACTTTC.

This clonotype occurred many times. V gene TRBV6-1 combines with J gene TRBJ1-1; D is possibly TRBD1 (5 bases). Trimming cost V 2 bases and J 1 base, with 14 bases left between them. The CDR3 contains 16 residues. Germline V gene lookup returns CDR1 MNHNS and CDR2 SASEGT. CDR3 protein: CASSEIGGPTNTEAFF. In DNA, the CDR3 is TGTGCCAGCAGTGAAATCGGGGGACCCACGAACACTGAAGCTTTCTTT.

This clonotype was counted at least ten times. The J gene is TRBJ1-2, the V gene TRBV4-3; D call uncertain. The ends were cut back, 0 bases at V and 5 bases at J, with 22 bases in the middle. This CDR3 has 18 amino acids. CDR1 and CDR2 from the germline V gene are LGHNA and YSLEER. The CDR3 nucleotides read TGCGCCAGCAGCCAAGATAGGAAGGGCGGCGGATCGCGGTATGGCTACACCTTC. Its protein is CASSQDRKGGGSRYGYTF.

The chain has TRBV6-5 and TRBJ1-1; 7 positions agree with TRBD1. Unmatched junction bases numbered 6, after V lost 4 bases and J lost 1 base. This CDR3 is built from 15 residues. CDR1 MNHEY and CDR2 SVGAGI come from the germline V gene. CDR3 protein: CASSFLGTANTEAFF. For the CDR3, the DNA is TGTGCCAGCAGTTTCTTAGGGACAGCGAACACTGAAGCTTTCTTT.

CDR3 coding DNA: TGCGCCAGCAGCAAGGAGATACAAGAGACCCAGTACTTC. Translated: CASSKEIQETQYF. V usage is TRBV5-1 and J usage is TRBJ2-5; D is unresolved. Between the trimmed V and J ends, which lost 4 bases and 2 bases, there was a span of 9 bases. CDR1 and CDR2 from the germline V gene are SGHRS and YFSETQ. The CDR3 loop spans 13 amino acids.

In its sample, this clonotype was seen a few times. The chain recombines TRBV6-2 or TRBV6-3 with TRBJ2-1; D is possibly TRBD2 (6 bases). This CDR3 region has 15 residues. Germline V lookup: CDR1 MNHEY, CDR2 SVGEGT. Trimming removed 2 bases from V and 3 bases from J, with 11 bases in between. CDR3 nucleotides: TGTGCCAGCAGTTACATAGAGGACTACTACAATGAGCAGTTCTTC. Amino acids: CASSYIEDYYNEQFF.

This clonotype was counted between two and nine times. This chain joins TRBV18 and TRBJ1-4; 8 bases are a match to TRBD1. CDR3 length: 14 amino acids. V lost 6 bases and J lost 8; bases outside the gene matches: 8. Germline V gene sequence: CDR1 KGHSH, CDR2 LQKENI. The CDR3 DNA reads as TGTGCCAGCTCCCAGGACAGGGTAGACGAAAAACTGTTTTTT. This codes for CASSQDRVDEKLFF.

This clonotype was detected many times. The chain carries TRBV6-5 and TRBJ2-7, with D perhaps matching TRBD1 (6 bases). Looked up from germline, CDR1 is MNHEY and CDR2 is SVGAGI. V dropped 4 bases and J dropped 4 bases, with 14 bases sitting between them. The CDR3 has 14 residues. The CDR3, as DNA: TGTGCCAGCAGTTTCCTGACAGGCAAGTACGAGCAGTACGTC. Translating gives CASSFLTGKYEQYV.

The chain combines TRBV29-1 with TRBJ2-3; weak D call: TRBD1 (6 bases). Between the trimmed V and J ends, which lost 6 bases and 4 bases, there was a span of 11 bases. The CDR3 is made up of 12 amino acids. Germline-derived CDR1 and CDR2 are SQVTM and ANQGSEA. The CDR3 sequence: CSVSTGPDTQYF. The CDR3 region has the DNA TGCAGCGTGAGCACAGGGCCAGATACGCAGTATTTT.

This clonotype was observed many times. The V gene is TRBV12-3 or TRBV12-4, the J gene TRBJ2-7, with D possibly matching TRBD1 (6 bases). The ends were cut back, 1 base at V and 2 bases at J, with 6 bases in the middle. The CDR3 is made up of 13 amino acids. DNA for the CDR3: TGTGCCAGCAGTTTAGGGGGGCCCTACGAGCAGTACGTC. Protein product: CASSLGGPYEQYV.

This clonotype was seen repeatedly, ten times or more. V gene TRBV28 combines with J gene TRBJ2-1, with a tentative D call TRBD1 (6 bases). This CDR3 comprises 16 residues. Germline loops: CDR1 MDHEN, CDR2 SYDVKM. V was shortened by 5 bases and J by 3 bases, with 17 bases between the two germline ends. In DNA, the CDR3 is TGTGCCAGCAGTGACCCCCGGGACACGAACTACAATGAGCAGTTCTTC. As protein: CASSDPRDTNYNEQFF.

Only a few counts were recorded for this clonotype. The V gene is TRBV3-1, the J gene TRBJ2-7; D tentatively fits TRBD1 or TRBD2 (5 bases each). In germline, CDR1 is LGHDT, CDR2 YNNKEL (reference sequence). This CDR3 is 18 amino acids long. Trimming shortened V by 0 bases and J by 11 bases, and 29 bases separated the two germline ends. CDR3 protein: CASSQDNQRDQSELDEYV. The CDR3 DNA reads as TGTGCCAGCAGCCAAGACAATCAAAGGGACCAATCGGAGTTAGATGAGTACGTC.

CDR3 DNA sequence: TGTGCCAGCAGCTCACAGAGGTATAGCAATCAGCCCCAGCATTTT. The encoded protein is CASSSQRYSNQPQHF. The V call is TRBV7-2, the J call TRBJ1-5, with D hard to call. In germline, CDR1 is SGHTA, CDR2 FQGNSA. V lost 4 bases and J lost 0, with 10 bases in between. The CDR3 has 15 amino acids.

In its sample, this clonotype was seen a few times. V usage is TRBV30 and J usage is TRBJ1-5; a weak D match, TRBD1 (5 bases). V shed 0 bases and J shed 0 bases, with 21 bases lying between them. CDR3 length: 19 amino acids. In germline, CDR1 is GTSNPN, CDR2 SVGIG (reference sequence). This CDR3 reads CAWSVYNGDFLASNQPQHF. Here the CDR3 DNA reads TGTGCCTGGAGTGTCTATAATGGGGACTTTTTAGCTAGCAATCAGCCCCAGCATTTT.

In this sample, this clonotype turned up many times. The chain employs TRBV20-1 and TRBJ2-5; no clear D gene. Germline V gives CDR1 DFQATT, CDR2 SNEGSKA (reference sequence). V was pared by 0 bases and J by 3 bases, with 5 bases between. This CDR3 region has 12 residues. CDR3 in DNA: TGCAGTGCTAGAGAGGGCGAAGAGACCCAGTACTTC. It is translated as CSAREGEETQYF.

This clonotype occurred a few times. The CDR3 DNA is TGCAGCGTTTCAGGGGGCGGCAAAAACATTCAGTACTTC. It translates to CSVSGGGKNIQYF. This chain joins TRBV29-1 and TRBJ2-4; 8 bases align to TRBD1. The ends lost 5 bases at V and 3 bases at J; junction bases unmatched: 3. Germline V CDR1 and CDR2: SQVTM, ANQGSEA. CDR3 size: 13 residues. Full variable domain (remainder filled in from reference TRBV29-1 and TRBJ2-4): SAVISQKPSRDICQRGTSLTIQCQVDSQVTMMFWYRQQPGQSLTLIATANQGSEATYESGFVIDKFPISRPNLTFSTLTVSNMSPEDSSIYLCSVSGGGKNIQYFGAGTRLSVL.

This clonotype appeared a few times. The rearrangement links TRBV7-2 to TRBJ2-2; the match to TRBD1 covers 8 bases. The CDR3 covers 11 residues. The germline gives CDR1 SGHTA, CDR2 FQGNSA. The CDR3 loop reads CGQGRTGELFF. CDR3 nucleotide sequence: TGTGGACAGGGGCGGACCGGGGAGCTGTTTTTT.

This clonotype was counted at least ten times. The CDR3: CSVELRASYNEQFF. The CDR3 DNA reads as TGCAGCGTTGAATTACGGGCCTCCTACAATGAGCAGTTCTTC. The chain couples TRBV29-1 to TRBJ2-1; D call uncertain. V lost 2 bases and J 0 bases, leaving 8 bases between the germline ends. Germline values: CDR1 SQVTM, CDR2 ANQGSEA. The CDR3 loop spans 14 amino acids.

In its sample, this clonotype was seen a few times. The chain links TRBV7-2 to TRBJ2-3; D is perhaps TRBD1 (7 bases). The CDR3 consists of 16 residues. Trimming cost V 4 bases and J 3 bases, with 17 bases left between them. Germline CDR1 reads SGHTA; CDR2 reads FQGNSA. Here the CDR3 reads CASSSRGDIPTDTQYF. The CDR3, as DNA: TGTGCCAGCAGCTCCAGGGGGGACATCCCAACAGATACGCAGTATTTT.

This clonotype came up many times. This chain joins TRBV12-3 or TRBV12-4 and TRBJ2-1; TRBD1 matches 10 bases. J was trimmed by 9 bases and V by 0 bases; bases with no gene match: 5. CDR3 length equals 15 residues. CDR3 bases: TGTGCCAGCAGTTTAGCGGGACAGGGGTGGGGTGAGCAGTTCTTC. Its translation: CASSLAGQGWGEQFF.

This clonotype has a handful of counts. CDR3 nucleotides: TGCAGCGTTGAACCCCCTTTTGGTGAGCAGTTCTTC. Encoded protein: CSVEPPFGEQFF. The V and J genes are TRBV29-1 and TRBJ2-1, with no clear D. This CDR3 spans 12 amino acids. Trimming shortened V by 2 bases and J by 9 bases, and 11 bases separated the two germline ends. CDR1 and CDR2 (germline): SQVTM, ANQGSEA.